The next 32 T cell receptor beta chains were all read from a single sample in a study of cytomegalovirus exposure and HLA in healthy donors. Some clones are missing from TCRdb's copy, which holds only in-frame ones; the method was immunoSEQ multiplex PCR. The sample contains 200,000 to 250,000 clones, about nine tenths of which appear only once. Specimen: PBMCs. The receptors shown here come from a woman between 18 and 29 years old in good health and CMV-seropositive.

This clone was recorded once. The genes are TRBV6-1 and TRBJ2-7; 7 nucleotides line up with TRBD1. With V trimmed by 7 bases and J by 3 bases, 6 bases remained unmatched. In germline, CDR1 is MNHNS, CDR2 SASEGT. CDR3 length: 13 residues. Here the CDR3 DNA reads TGTGCCAGCAAAGCCGGGACAGACTACGAGCAGTACTTC. It yields the protein CASKAGTDYEQYF.

The chain combines TRBV18 with TRBJ2-5; D unresolved. This CDR3 has 14 amino acids. The germline V gene has CDR1 KGHSH and CDR2 LQKENI. The ends were cut back, 0 bases at V and 5 bases at J, with 10 bases in the middle. As DNA, the CDR3 is TGTGCCAGCTCACCACCCTCGAGCCGGGAGACCCAGTACTTC. Translating gives CASSPPSSRETQYF.

The chain combines TRBV5-1 with TRBJ2-2, with D uncertain. Germline CDR1 is SGHRS and CDR2 is YFSETQ. Trimming stripped 3 bases from V and 7 bases from J, with 4 bases between. This CDR3 is built from 11 residues. This CDR3 reads CASSYGGELFF. CDR3 sequence (DNA): TGCGCCAGCAGCTACGGCGGGGAGCTGTTTTTT. The variable domain in full, completed from reference TRBV5-1 and TRBJ2-2, reads KAGVTQTPRYLIKTRGQQVTLSCSPISGHRSVSWYQQTPGQGLQFLFEYFSETQRNKGNFPGRFSGRQFSNSRSEMNVSTLELGDSALYLCASSYGGELFFGEGSRLTVL.

The V call is TRBV5-1, the J call TRBJ2-2; 7 nucleotides agree with TRBD2. V gave up 1 base and J gave up 1 base; unmatched junction bases: 4. The germline V gene has CDR1 SGHRS and CDR2 YFSETQ. CDR3 size: 16 residues. CDR3 DNA: TGCGCCAGCAGCTTGCCCCGCGGGAGGAACACCGGGGAGCTGTTTTTT. This sequence encodes CASSLPRGRNTGELFF.

The chain uses TRBV12-5 and TRBJ2-5, with 7 bases fitting TRBD1. The CDR3 is 16 residues long. CDR1 and CDR2 from the germline V gene are LGHNT and FRNRAP. V lost 1 base, J lost 5 bases, and 10 bases stayed unmatched. The CDR3 loop is CASGLDTLGGAETQYF. The CDR3 nucleotides read TGTGCTAGTGGTTTGGATACACTAGGGGGCGCGGAGACCCAGTACTTC.

The chain links TRBV9 to TRBJ2-1, with 10 bases lining up with TRBD2. The germline gives CDR1 SGDLS, CDR2 YYNGEE. This CDR3 comprises 15 residues. After removal of 2 bases from V and 5 bases from J, the junction contained 4 bases not matched to a gene. Here the CDR3 DNA reads TGTGCCAGCAGCGTTAAAGCGGGAGGGAACAATGAGCAGTTCTTC. Amino acids: CASSVKAGGNNEQFF.

The V and J genes are TRBV28 and TRBJ1-2; unclear D gene. This CDR3 region has 14 residues. Trimming took off 6 bases at V and 4 bases at J, with 15 bases between the two ends. The germline gives CDR1 MDHEN, CDR2 SYDVKM. Here the CDR3 reads CASSGGSRLYGYTF. The CDR3 DNA reads TGTGCCAGCAGCGGAGGCAGTCGCCTCTATGGCTACACCTTC.

The chain joins TRBV27 to TRBJ2-3; 10 bases line up with TRBD1. The junction had 7 bases not matched to a gene; V was cut back by 7 bases and J by 6 bases. Per germline, CDR1 MNHEY and CDR2 SMNVEV (reference sequence). The CDR3 runs 14 residues. CDR3 amino acids: CASTPWTGGDTQYF. DNA for the CDR3: TGTGCCAGCACCCCATGGACAGGGGGTGATACGCAGTATTTT.

The gene calls are TRBV28 and TRBJ1-5; 8 nucleotides align to TRBD1. V shed 10 bases, J shed 2 bases, and the junction held 10 bases outside the gene matches. Germline assignment: CDR1 MDHEN and CDR2 SYDVKM. This CDR3 has 15 amino acids. CDR3 DNA: TGTGCCACCGCGTATTTGACAGGGGGCAATCAGCCCCAGCATTTT. Its translation is CATAYLTGGNQPQHF.

The chain has TRBV7-9 and TRBJ2-3, with a tentative D call TRBD2 (6 bases). Trimming took off 7 bases at V and 4 bases at J, with 18 bases between the two ends. The germline V gene encodes CDR1 SEHNR and CDR2 FQNEAQ (reference sequence). The CDR3 runs to 15 residues. The CDR3, as DNA: TGTGCCAGCAACCCCCGGGAGCGTAACGCAGATACGCAGTATTTT. Its protein product is CASNPRERNADTQYF.

V gene TRBV6-5 combines with J gene TRBJ2-1; D might be TRBD2 (6 bases). The CDR3 is 14 residues long. Trimming cost V 8 bases and J 5 bases, with 16 bases left between them. Germline V lookup: CDR1 MNHEY, CDR2 SVGAGI. CDR3 protein: CASLMSGGDNEQFF. DNA for the CDR3: TGTGCCAGCCTGATGTCTGGAGGGGACAATGAGCAGTTCTTC.

The V call is TRBV7-9, the J call TRBJ1-1; 12 bases are shared with TRBD1. CDR3 length: 15 residues. From germline, CDR1 is SEHNR and CDR2 FQNEAQ (reference sequence). Losses at the gene ends were 3 bases for V and 5 bases for J; bases not matched to a gene: 4. The CDR3 nucleotides read TGTGCCAGCAGCTTGGGACAGGGGGCGCGAACTGAAGCTTTCTTT. It yields the protein CASSLGQGARTEAFF.

The chain uses TRBV28 and TRBJ2-7; no clear D. The CDR3 is made up of 17 amino acids. V was pared by 6 bases and J by 1 base, with 22 bases between. Germline V gives CDR1 MDHEN, CDR2 SYDVKM. This CDR3 reads CASSSPYIVQSSYEQYF. In DNA form, the CDR3 reads TGTGCCAGCAGCTCTCCGTATATTGTACAGAGTTCCTACGAGCAGTACTTC.

This chain uses TRBV4-1 with TRBJ2-7, with 9 bases lining up with TRBD2. Germline lookup yields CDR1 MGHRA and CDR2 YSYEKL. V was clipped by 0 bases and J by 4 bases; unmatched bases: 13. CDR3 length: 18 residues. CDR3 sequence: CASSQDFLAGTDSYEQYF. CDR3 DNA sequence: TGCGCCAGCAGCCAAGATTTCCTAGCGGGAACCGACTCTTACGAGCAGTACTTC.

The V call is TRBV28, the J call TRBJ1-2; D is ambiguous. Deletions cut 3 bases from V and 4 bases from J, with 12 bases between. The CDR3 is 14 amino acids. Germline values: CDR1 MDHEN, CDR2 SYDVKM. CDR3 coding DNA: TGTGCCAGCAGTTTCCCCACCACTCCCTATGGCTACACCTTC. This codes for CASSFPTTPYGYTF.

A few counts support this clone. The chain recombines TRBV28 with TRBJ1-2; 10 nucleotides match TRBD1. V dropped 6 bases and J dropped 8; count of bases not matched to a gene: 3. Germline CDR1 MDHEN, CDR2 SYDVKM. The CDR3 consists of 12 residues. The CDR3 here is CASSWDRGGYTF. The DNA of the CDR3 is TGTGCCAGCAGCTGGGACAGGGGCGGCTACACCTTC.

This rearrangement joins TRBV7-2 to TRBJ2-1, with 7 bases that match TRBD2. V was pared by 5 bases and J by 6 bases, with 4 bases of the junction left unmatched. This CDR3 is 13 amino acids long. CDR1 is SGHTA and CDR2 is FQGNSA in the germline V gene. CDR3 residues: CASSRGLVNEQFF. CDR3 sequence (DNA): TGTGCCAGCAGCCGAGGACTAGTCAATGAGCAGTTCTTC.

V is TRBV5-1 and J is TRBJ1-1; D is perhaps TRBD1 (5 bases). V was trimmed by 3 bases and J by 4 bases, leaving 10 bases between them. Germline V CDR1 and CDR2: SGHRS, YFSETQ. This CDR3 region has 13 residues. The CDR3 loop is CASSWRGPTEAFF. In DNA form, the CDR3 reads TGCGCCAGCAGCTGGCGGGGACCCACTGAAGCTTTCTTT.

The CDR3 nucleotides are TGTGCCAGCAGGCTCCGACAGGGTGATAACTATGGCTACACCTTC. Protein sequence: CASRLRQGDNYGYTF. The gene calls are TRBV27 and TRBJ1-2; TRBD1 matches 7 bases. Losses at the gene ends were 6 bases for V and 1 base for J; bases not matched to a gene: 8. Germline V gene lookup returns CDR1 MNHEY and CDR2 SMNVEV (reference sequence). The CDR3 is made up of 15 amino acids.

This clone was seen only a few times. The V gene is TRBV7-9, the J gene TRBJ2-7, with D tentatively TRBD1 (6 bases). The length of the CDR3 is 13 residues. The V gene lost 8 bases and the J gene lost 5 bases, with 16 bases spanning the gap. Germline V CDR1 and CDR2: SEHNR, FQNEAQ (reference sequence). CDR3 residues: CASSKAGADEQYF. Here the CDR3 DNA reads TGTGCCAGCTCCAAGGCAGGGGCGGACGAGCAGTACTTC.

The J gene is TRBJ2-5, the V gene TRBV5-1; D perhaps matches TRBD1 (6 bases). The ends were cut back, 5 bases at V and 2 bases at J, with 13 bases in the middle. Germline CDR1 is SGHRS and CDR2 is YFSETQ. CDR3 size: 14 residues. As DNA, the CDR3 is TGCGCCAGCAGGCCCACAGGGATACAAGAGACCCAGTACTTC. It specifies CASRPTGIQETQYF.

This clone was found once. The chain joins TRBV28 to TRBJ1-2, with a tentative D call TRBD1 (6 bases). V lost 4 bases to trimming and J lost 8 bases, with 17 bases between them. The CDR3 has 14 amino acids. Germline V gene data show CDR1 as MDHEN and CDR2 as SYDVKM. DNA for the CDR3: TGTGCCAGCAGTTGGGGGCCTAATGCCTCGGGCTACACCTTC. Translation gives CASSWGPNASGYTF.

The J gene is TRBJ2-7, the V gene TRBV28; possible D gene TRBD1, 6 bases. CDR1 and CDR2 (germline): MDHEN, SYDVKM. Trimming left V 3 bases short and J 4 bases short, with 22 bases between. The CDR3 loop spans 17 amino acids. The CDR3 sequence is CASSFDGQQLLEYEQYF. DNA of the CDR3: TGTGCCAGCAGTTTCGATGGACAGCAGCTTCTTGAGTACGAGCAGTACTTC. Together with reference TRBV28 and TRBJ2-7, the CDR3 gives the full variable domain: DVKVTQSSRYLVKRTGEKVFLECVQDMDHENMFWYRQDPGLGLRLIYFSYDVKMKEKGDIPEGYSVSREKKERFSLILESASTNQTSMYLCASSFDGQQLLEYEQYFGPGTRLTVT.

The J gene is TRBJ1-4, the V gene TRBV30; D is possibly TRBD1 (5 bases). This CDR3 is built from 15 residues. Trimming cost V 4 bases and J 7 bases, with 19 bases left between them. CDR1 GTSNPN and CDR2 SVGIG come from the germline V gene (reference sequence). The chain's CDR3 is CAWKDAGLSGEKLFF. CDR3 coding DNA: TGTGCCTGGAAAGACGCAGGGCTTTCGGGTGAAAAACTGTTTTTT.

This sequence joins TRBV10-3 and TRBJ2-1; 7 positions agree with TRBD2. This CDR3 region has 14 residues. Germline assignment: CDR1 ENHRY and CDR2 SYGVKD. Losses at the gene ends were 6 bases for V and 10 bases for J; bases not matched to a gene: 12. CDR3 in amino acids: CAIRGGEGRGEQFF. CDR3 nucleotides: TGTGCCATCAGGGGGGGGGAGGGCCGCGGGGAGCAGTTCTTC.

The chain is built from TRBV30 and TRBJ1-5; 8 bases align to TRBD1. J was trimmed by 4 bases and V by 1 base; bases with no gene match: 12. Germline CDR1 reads GTSNPN; CDR2 reads SVGIG (reference sequence). This CDR3 spans 17 amino acids. This CDR3 is CAWSGWGGQGTNQPQHF. The CDR3, as DNA: TGTGCCTGGAGTGGATGGGGAGGACAGGGAACAAATCAGCCCCAGCATTTT. The complete variable domain, with remaining parts taken from reference TRBV30 and TRBJ1-5, reads SQTIHQWPATLVQPVGSPLSLECTVEGTSNPNLYWYRQAAGRGLQLLFYSVGIGQISSEVPQNLSASRPQDRQFILSSKKLLLSDSGFYLCAWSGWGGQGTNQPQHFGDGTRLSIL.

V gene TRBV30 combines with J gene TRBJ1-1; maybe TRBD1 (6 bases). The CDR3 sequence is 13 residues long. Trimming removed 1 base at V and 3 bases at J, with 9 bases between. Germline lookup yields CDR1 GTSNPN and CDR2 SVGIG (reference sequence). The DNA for the CDR3 is TGTGCCTGGAGTGACAGGGTGTACACTGAAGCTTTCTTT. Encoded protein: CAWSDRVYTEAFF. The full variable domain, completed using reference TRBV30 and TRBJ1-1, is SQTIHQWPATLVQPVGSPLSLECTVEGTSNPNLYWYRQAAGRGLQLLFYSVGIGQISSEVPQNLSASRPQDRQFILSSKKLLLSDSGFYLCAWSDRVYTEAFFGQGTRLTVV.

The gene calls are TRBV4-1 and TRBJ2-2; 7 bases match TRBD1. V gave up 5 bases and J gave up 0 bases; unmatched junction bases: 3. The germline CDR1 and CDR2 sequences are MGHRA and YSYEKL. The CDR3 covers 15 residues. CDR3 residues: CASSYGQANTGELFF. The CDR3 bases are TGCGCCAGCAGCTACGGACAGGCGAACACCGGGGAGCTGTTTTTT.

This clone has a count of ten or more. The chain carries TRBV27 and TRBJ2-7, with 9 bases fitting TRBD1. The CDR3 runs 18 residues. V trimming: 3 bases; J trimming: 0 bases; junction bases outside the gene matches: 12. CDR1 is MNHEY and CDR2 is SMNVEV in the germline V gene (reference sequence). In nucleotides, the CDR3 is TGTGCCAGCAGTTTTAGGACAGGGGACCGAATTTTCTCCTACGAGCAGTACTTC. The encoded protein is CASSFRTGDRIFSYEQYF.

The chain recombines TRBV4-2 with TRBJ2-1; D is undetermined. With 4 bases removed from V and 10 bases from J, the gap between germline ends came to 14 bases. Germline V gene data show CDR1 as LGHNA and CDR2 as YNFKEQ. CDR3 size: 13 residues. As DNA, the CDR3 is TGTGCCAGCAGCCCCATCCTATCCCGGGAGCAGTTCTTC. It translates to CASSPILSREQFF.

J is TRBJ2-1 and V is TRBV6-5; TRBD1 matches at 9 bases. The CDR3 sequence is 14 residues long. Looked up from germline, CDR1 is MNHEY and CDR2 is SVGAGI. The V segment lost 7 bases and the J segment 8 bases; nucleotides outside the gene matches: 9. The CDR3 here is CASTGTGRGDEQFF. CDR3 bases: TGTGCCAGCACCGGGACAGGGAGAGGGGATGAGCAGTTCTTC.

The chain carries TRBV30 and TRBJ1-1; 7 positions match TRBD1. J gave up 7 bases and V 2 bases, and 13 bases lay outside the gene matches. Germline V gene data show CDR1 as GTSNPN and CDR2 as SVGIG (reference sequence). CDR3 length: 15 residues. Here the CDR3 reads CAWSPTGRGSSEAFF. CDR3 nucleotides: TGTGCCTGGAGTCCTACTGGCAGGGGGTCCAGTGAAGCTTTCTTT.